The 9 T cell receptor beta chains below all came from one sample that was sequenced in a study of vaccination and CD4 T cells after COVID-19. Treatment here: roughly 10-day PBMC culture with coronavirus spike peptide pools or control peptides (ViraFEST assay). Sequencing of cultured CD4+ T cell DNA used the Oncomine TCR Beta short-read assay. TCRdb re-analysed the PCR reads in MiXCR, keeping a single row per CDR3 protein. This table has about 14,000 distinct CDR3 sequences, under 40% appearing once. Their cognate antigens are unknown. Material: CD4+ T cells from blood, cultured in vitro. Receptor source: a human donor who had recovered from COVID-19.

The chain carries TRBV6-4 and TRBJ2-1; possible D gene TRBD2, 5 bases. The CDR3 length is 13 residues. Germline V gene sequence: CDR1 MRHNA, CDR2 SNTAGT. Trimming stripped 3 bases from V and 5 bases from J, with 8 bases between. The CDR3 sequence is CASSETGNNEQFF. The CDR3 DNA follows: TGTGCCAGCAGTGAGACCGGGAACAATGAGCAGTTCTTC.

The CDR3 loop reads CASIRTGVGEKLFF. As DNA, the CDR3 is TGTGCCAGCATTCGGACAGGGGTAGGCGAAAAACTGTTTTTT. This chain links TRBV6-8 with TRBJ1-4; 9 positions agree with TRBD1. V was pared by 7 bases and J by 8 bases, with 8 bases of the junction left unmatched. Germline V gives CDR1 MNHGY, CDR2 SAAAGT. The CDR3 covers 14 residues.

This clonotype occurred a few times. The rearrangement links TRBV7-9 to TRBJ2-3; D call uncertain. In germline, CDR1 is SEHNR, CDR2 FQNEAQ (reference sequence). This CDR3 comprises 12 residues. The V and J ends lost 4 bases and 2 bases respectively, with 4 bases between them. This chain's CDR3 is CASSSNTDTQYF. CDR3 DNA: TGTGCCAGCAGCTCGAACACAGATACGCAGTATTTT.

The rearrangement links TRBV20-1 to TRBJ1-6; D is ambiguous. V was trimmed by 8 bases and J by 2 bases, leaving 10 bases between them. CDR3 length: 13 amino acids. Germline CDR1 reads DFQATT; CDR2 reads SNEGSKA (reference sequence). CDR3 loop: CSPGEAYNSPLHF. CDR3 DNA: TGCAGTCCAGGCGAGGCCTATAATTCACCCCTCCACTTT.

The chain links TRBV11-3 to TRBJ2-7; the D gene is possibly TRBD1 (5 bases). Trimming removed 1 base from V and 5 bases from J, with 12 bases in between. The CDR3 is 14 amino acids. The germline gives CDR1 SGHNT, CDR2 YENEEA. The CDR3 DNA reads TGTGCCAGCAGCTTAGTAGCTGCCAGGGACGAGCAGTACTTC. Amino acid sequence: CASSLVAARDEQYF.

DNA of the CDR3: TGTGCCAGCACCCCATTCAGCTTCAAGGGGGAGACCCAGTACTTC. This codes for CASTPFSFKGETQYF. The chain carries TRBV5-6 and TRBJ2-5; D is perhaps TRBD1 (5 bases). The CDR3 is made up of 15 amino acids. The V end lost 6 bases, the J end lost 5 bases, and 20 bases lay between the germline ends. Germline lookup yields CDR1 SGHDT and CDR2 YYEEEE.

In its sample, this clonotype was seen a few times. V usage is TRBV7-2 and J usage is TRBJ2-1; D might be TRBD1 or TRBD2, each matching 5 bases. The CDR3 consists of 16 residues. The germline V and J ends were trimmed by 5 bases and 4 bases, with 18 bases remaining between them. The germline gives CDR1 SGHTA, CDR2 FQGNSA. CDR3 nucleotide sequence: TGTGCCAGCAGCCCCGAGGGGTCCTTGGGTTACAATGAGCAGTTCTTC. Its translation is CASSPEGSLGYNEQFF.

The CDR3 loop reads CASSESPLRGTQYF. The CDR3 coding sequence is TGTGCCAGCAGTGAGTCTCCGTTGCGGGGTACGCAGTATTTT. The chain links TRBV6-4 to TRBJ2-3; D might be TRBD2 (6 bases). The CDR3 length is 14 residues. V lost 3 bases, J lost 8 bases, and 15 bases lay in between. The germline V gene has CDR1 MRHNA and CDR2 SNTAGT.

This rearrangement joins TRBV7-3 to TRBJ2-5; the match to TRBD2 covers 8 bases. The trim removed 6 bases at V and 5 bases at J, leaving 11 bases unmatched. The CDR3 has 15 amino acids. Germline values: CDR1 SGHTA, CDR2 FQGTGA. CDR3 nucleotides: TGTGCCAGCAGTCTAGCGGGCCAAGGGGCGGAGACCCAGTACTTC. Its translation is CASSLAGQGAETQYF.